A single sample gave rise to the 27 T cell receptor beta chains below, sequenced in a study of cytomegalovirus exposure and HLA in healthy donors. A multiplex PCR was run with 60 Vbeta primers and 13 Jbeta primers. Assay used: immunoSEQ multiplex PCR; TCRdb lists only in-frame clones, some missing. Of around 150,000 clones in the sample, around 85% were seen once. The sequencing input was PBMCs. The receptors shown here come from a man in his forties in good health and CMV-seronegative.

A few counts support this clone. The same CDR3 can be traced to other DNA sequences in this sample. CDR3 sequence reads: CASSLGQMNTEAFF. The DNA for the CDR3 is TGTGCCAGCAGCTTGGGGCAGATGAACACTGAAGCTTTCTTT. The genes are TRBV5-4 and TRBJ1-1; D gene uncertain. The CDR3 has 14 amino acids. V was trimmed by 0 bases and J by 0 bases, leaving 6 bases between them. Germline V CDR1 and CDR2: SGHNT, YYREEE (reference sequence).

The chain links TRBV5-1 to TRBJ1-2; 11 nucleotides align to TRBD1. V gave up 1 base and J gave up 3 bases; unmatched junction bases: 11. The V gene's germline CDR1 is SGHRS and CDR2 YFSETQ. This CDR3 has 18 residues. The CDR3, as DNA: TGCGCCAGCAGCTTGCCCTGGACAGGGGGCGTTGGGGACTATGGCTACACCTTC. Translated: CASSLPWTGGVGDYGYTF.

The chain is built from TRBV7-8 and TRBJ2-7, with a possible D match to TRBD2 (6 bases). Germline V gene data show CDR1 as SGHVS and CDR2 as FQNEAQ. The CDR3 has 14 residues. Trimming took off 5 bases at V and 6 bases at J, with 17 bases between the two ends. This CDR3 is CASSLRDSLGEQYF. In DNA form, the CDR3 reads TGTGCCAGCAGCCTACGGGACTCCCTGGGCGAGCAGTACTTC.

This sequence joins TRBV6-1 and TRBJ2-4, with 7 bases matching TRBD2. The germline CDR1 and CDR2 sequences are MNHNS and SASEGT. J was trimmed by 6 bases and V by 0 bases; bases with no gene match: 17. The CDR3 spans 19 residues. CDR3 coding DNA: TGTGCCAGCAGTGAAGCGCTAGGAGGAGCGGGGATTGGTGGAAACATTCAGTACTTC. Its protein is CASSEALGGAGIGGNIQYF.

With respect to this clone: Within the sample, other DNA sequences also encode this same CDR3. The CDR3: CASSIGGGGTGELFF. As DNA, the CDR3 is TGTGCCAGTAGTATAGGCGGGGGAGGCACCGGGGAGCTGTTTTTT. The chain has TRBV19 and TRBJ2-2, with 7 bases that match TRBD2. J gave up 4 bases and V 1 base, and 3 bases lay outside the gene matches. Germline CDR1 LNHDA, CDR2 SQIVND (reference sequence). The CDR3 consists of 15 residues. The variable domain in full, completed from reference TRBV19 and TRBJ2-2, reads DGGITQSPKYLFRKEGQNVTLSCEQNLNHDAMYWYRQDPGQGLRLIYYSQIVNDFQKGDIAEGYSVSREKKESFPLTVTSAQKNPTAFYLCASSIGGGGTGELFFGEGSRLTVL.

The chain recombines TRBV13 with TRBJ1-2, with TRBD1 identical over 8 bases. With 4 bases clipped from V and 2 bases from J, the junction kept 6 bases outside the gene matches. CDR3 size: 15 residues. The germline V gene encodes CDR1 PRHDT and CDR2 FYEKMQ (reference sequence). Here the CDR3 DNA reads TGTGCCAGCAGCTACAGGACAGGGCTGAACTATGGCTACACCTTC. This sequence encodes CASSYRTGLNYGYTF.

This chain connects TRBV21-1 to TRBJ1-3; the D call TRBD1 from the table was never checked on the DNA. TRBV21-1 is a recognized pseudogene. The CDR3 is made up of 14 amino acids. CDR3 sequence: CASSKAQGRGTIYF. The CDR3, as DNA: TGTGCCAGCAGCAAAGCACAGGGAAGGGGCACCATATATTTT.

The chain uses TRBV5-1 and TRBJ2-1; D remains ambiguous. V was trimmed by 4 bases and J by 6 bases, leaving 8 bases between them. Germline loops: CDR1 SGHRS, CDR2 YFSETQ. This CDR3 is built from 12 residues. The CDR3 DNA follows: TGCGCCAGCAGCCGGGTAGGCAATGAGCAGTTCTTC. It specifies CASSRVGNEQFF. Drawing the rest from reference TRBV5-1 and TRBJ2-1, the complete variable domain is KAGVTQTPRYLIKTRGQQVTLSCSPISGHRSVSWYQQTPGQGLQFLFEYFSETQRNKGNFPGRFSGRQFSNSRSEMNVSTLELGDSALYLCASSRVGNEQFFGPGTRLTVL.

This chain links TRBV5-1 with TRBJ1-1; D is uncertain. V lost 4 bases, J lost 0 bases, and 13 bases lay in between. CDR1 and CDR2 (germline): SGHRS, YFSETQ. The CDR3 has 15 amino acids. CDR3 residues: CASSPLHLMNTEAFF. The CDR3 DNA is TGCGCCAGCAGCCCACTTCATCTCATGAACACTGAAGCTTTCTTT.

The rearrangement joins TRBV5-6 to TRBJ1-2, with D possibly TRBD1 on 6 matching bases. Germline V gene data show CDR1 as SGHDT and CDR2 as YYEEEE. The CDR3 loop spans 17 amino acids. V shed 5 bases and J shed 2 bases, with 22 bases lying between them. The CDR3, as DNA: TGTGCCAGCAGTGCCCAGGGGATACGCCAACGAAACTATGGCTACACCTTC. Amino acids: CASSAQGIRQRNYGYTF. Drawing the rest from reference TRBV5-6 and TRBJ1-2, the complete variable domain is DAGVTQSPTHLIKTRGQQVTLRCSPKSGHDTVSWYQQALGQGPQFIFQYYEEEERQRGNFPDRFSGHQFPNYSSELNVNALLLGDSALYLCASSAQGIRQRNYGYTFGSGTRLTVV.

The V and J genes are TRBV28 and TRBJ1-6, with 8 nucleotides matching TRBD1. Germline values: CDR1 MDHEN, CDR2 SYDVKM. Trimming at V came to 5 bases and at J to 7 bases, leaving 7 bases not matched to a gene. This CDR3 is 15 amino acids long. The CDR3 sequence is CASSATGADNSPLHF. CDR3 bases: TGTGCCAGCAGTGCGACAGGGGCGGACAATTCACCCCTCCACTTT.

This rearrangement joins TRBV7-3 to TRBJ2-5; TRBD1 aligns across 7 bases. CDR1 SGHTA and CDR2 FQGTGA come from the germline V gene. V lost 0 bases, J lost 4 bases, and 5 bases stayed unmatched. This CDR3 has 15 amino acids. CDR3 residues: CASSLTPGGRETQYF. The CDR3 nucleotides read TGTGCCAGCAGCTTAACCCCAGGGGGTCGAGAGACCCAGTACTTC. Full variable domain (remainder filled in from reference TRBV7-3 and TRBJ2-5): GAGVSQTPSNKVTEKGKYVELRCDPISGHTALYWYRQSLGQGPEFLIYFQGTGAADDSGLPNDRFFAVRPEGSVSTLKIQRTERGDSAVYLCASSLTPGGRETQYFGPGTRLLVL.

The rearrangement uses TRBV30 and TRBJ1-1; D uncertain. The CDR3 length is 13 residues. Germline V gene data show CDR1 as GTSNPN and CDR2 as SVGIG (reference sequence). V lost 0 bases and J 7 bases, leaving 12 bases between the germline ends. The CDR3 nucleotides read TGTGCCTGGAGTGTCGCTAATTTCCTTGAAGCTTTCTTT. Amino acid sequence: CAWSVANFLEAFF.

CDR3 nucleotide sequence: TGTGCCAGCAGCCAATACAGGGGTCAGCCCCAGCATTTT. This gives the protein CASSQYRGQPQHF. This sequence joins TRBV11-2 and TRBJ1-5, with 7 bases matching TRBD1. Germline CDR1 is SGHAT and CDR2 is FQNNGV. V was clipped by 5 bases and J by 6 bases; unmatched bases: 4. The CDR3 has 13 amino acids.

This chain connects TRBV27 to TRBJ1-6; TRBD1 matches 9 bases. This CDR3 is built from 19 residues. With 5 bases clipped from V and 5 bases from J, the junction kept 16 bases outside the gene matches. The V gene's germline CDR1 is MNHEY and CDR2 SMNVEV (reference sequence). The CDR3 reads CASSPRMTRDRANNSPLHF. CDR3 in DNA: TGTGCCAGCAGTCCGAGAATGACGAGGGACAGGGCAAATAATTCACCCCTCCACTTT.

This chain links TRBV27 with TRBJ1-6, with D tentatively TRBD1 (6 bases). Germline V gene sequence: CDR1 MNHEY, CDR2 SMNVEV (reference sequence). Deletions cut 1 base from V and 10 bases from J, with 23 bases between. This CDR3 spans 18 amino acids. In DNA form, the CDR3 reads TGTGCCAGCAGTTTATACTCGCGGCGGGGGGGGCGAGAGTCACCCCTCCACTTT. This translates into CASSLYSRRGGRESPLHF.

The J gene is TRBJ1-4, the V gene TRBV7-5; TRBD1, as called in the table, went unchecked against the DNA. TRBV7-5 is a known pseudogene. The CDR3 has 16 amino acids. The DNA for the CDR3 is TGTGCCAGAAGCTTAACAGGGGAGACAACTAATGAAAAACTGTTTTTT. Protein sequence: CARSLTGETTNEKLFF.

This chain joins TRBV29-1 and TRBJ1-2, with TRBD1 as a possible D gene (6 bases). This CDR3 is 12 amino acids long. V dropped 0 bases and J dropped 11 bases, with 13 bases sitting between them. CDR1 and CDR2 from the germline V gene are SQVTM and ANQGSEA. The CDR3 region is CSVEDRGGRYTF. CDR3 bases: TGCAGCGTTGAAGATAGGGGGGGCAGATACACCTTC.

The chain joins TRBV7-3 to TRBJ1-1; TRBD1 is a possible D gene (6 bases). V lost 6 bases and J 2 bases, leaving 16 bases between the germline ends. The germline gives CDR1 SGHTA, CDR2 FQGTGA. The CDR3 has 15 amino acids. DNA of the CDR3: TGTGCCAGCAGACCACAAGGGGGAACTAACACTGAAGCTTTCTTT. This translates into CASRPQGGTNTEAFF. Supplemented by reference TRBV7-3 and TRBJ1-1, the full variable domain reads GAGVSQTPSNKVTEKGKYVELRCDPISGHTALYWYRQSLGQGPEFLIYFQGTGAADDSGLPNDRFFAVRPEGSVSTLKIQRTERGDSAVYLCASRPQGGTNTEAFFGQGTRLTVV.

This rearrangement joins TRBV2 to TRBJ2-3, with 10 bases aligning to TRBD2. Germline V gives CDR1 SNHLY, CDR2 FYNNEI. V was pared by 4 bases and J by 2 bases, with 6 bases of the junction left unmatched. There are 16 residues in the CDR3. CDR3 in DNA: TGTGCCAGCAGTGTGGGTAGCGGGGGGAACACAGATACGCAGTATTTT. Amino acid sequence: CASSVGSGGNTDTQYF.

This clone was counted a single time. This rearrangement joins TRBV7-9 to TRBJ2-3; 8 bases are shared with TRBD1. Germline-derived CDR1 and CDR2 are SEHNR and FQNEAQ (reference sequence). V shed 6 bases and J 2 bases; nucleotides not matched to a gene: 13. The CDR3 consists of 17 residues. In DNA, the CDR3 is TGTGCCAGCAGATTTTCCCTCCAGGGGGCTTACACAGATACGCAGTATTTT. Amino acid sequence: CASRFSLQGAYTDTQYF.

This clone has only a few counts. The chain's CDR3 is CASSSRGTGGVGYGYTF. In DNA, the CDR3 is TGTGCCAGCAGTTCCCGCGGGACAGGGGGCGTAGGTTATGGCTACACCTTC. The genes are TRBV27 and TRBJ1-2; the match to TRBD1 covers 12 bases. This CDR3 region has 17 residues. V lost 4 bases, J lost 5 bases, and 11 bases stayed unmatched. Germline CDR1 reads MNHEY; CDR2 reads SMNVEV (reference sequence).

V gene TRBV29-1 combines with J gene TRBJ2-1; TRBD2 matches 8 bases. Trimming took 2 bases from V and 7 from J; bases not matched to a gene: 10. Looked up from germline, CDR1 is SQVTM and CDR2 is ANQGSEA. The CDR3 sequence is 15 residues long. This CDR3 reads CSVEFGLAGSNEQFF. Here the CDR3 DNA reads TGCAGCGTTGAATTTGGACTAGCTGGGTCGAATGAGCAGTTCTTC.

J is TRBJ1-1 and V is TRBV7-9; the D gene is possibly TRBD1 (5 bases). Germline values: CDR1 SEHNR, CDR2 FQNEAQ (reference sequence). V shed 5 bases and J shed 0 bases, with 19 bases lying between them. The CDR3 has 17 amino acids. CDR3 sequence (DNA): TGTGCCAGCAGCCCCGAGAGACTCGGACAAGTGAACACTGAAGCTTTCTTT. This sequence encodes CASSPERLGQVNTEAFF.

The chain couples TRBV19 to TRBJ2-2; 9 nucleotides agree with TRBD1. The CDR3 length is 15 residues. CDR1 LNHDA and CDR2 SQIVND come from the germline V gene (reference sequence). V shed 3 bases, J shed 7 bases, and the junction held 6 bases outside the gene matches. Written as DNA, the CDR3 is TGTGCCAGTAGTATCGTACAGGGGGCGATCGGGGAGCTGTTTTTT. Translating it yields CASSIVQGAIGELFF.

This chain joins TRBV5-1 and TRBJ1-4, with 10 nucleotides matching TRBD1. With 4 bases clipped from V and 0 bases from J, the junction kept 6 bases outside the gene matches. In germline, CDR1 is SGHRS, CDR2 YFSETQ. The CDR3 has 17 residues. The CDR3, as DNA: TGCGCCAGCAGCGAACCGGACAGGGGGGCAACTAATGAAAAACTGTTTTTT. It translates to CASSEPDRGATNEKLFF.

The CDR3 protein is CASSRGTGLSYEQYF. Here the CDR3 DNA reads TGCGCCAGCAGCCGTGGGACAGGCTTGTCCTACGAGCAGTACTTC. The chain joins TRBV4-3 to TRBJ2-7; 8 nucleotides match TRBD1. CDR1 is LGHNA and CDR2 is YSLEER in the germline V gene. The V segment lost 4 bases and the J segment 1 base; nucleotides outside the gene matches: 6. This CDR3 has 15 residues.